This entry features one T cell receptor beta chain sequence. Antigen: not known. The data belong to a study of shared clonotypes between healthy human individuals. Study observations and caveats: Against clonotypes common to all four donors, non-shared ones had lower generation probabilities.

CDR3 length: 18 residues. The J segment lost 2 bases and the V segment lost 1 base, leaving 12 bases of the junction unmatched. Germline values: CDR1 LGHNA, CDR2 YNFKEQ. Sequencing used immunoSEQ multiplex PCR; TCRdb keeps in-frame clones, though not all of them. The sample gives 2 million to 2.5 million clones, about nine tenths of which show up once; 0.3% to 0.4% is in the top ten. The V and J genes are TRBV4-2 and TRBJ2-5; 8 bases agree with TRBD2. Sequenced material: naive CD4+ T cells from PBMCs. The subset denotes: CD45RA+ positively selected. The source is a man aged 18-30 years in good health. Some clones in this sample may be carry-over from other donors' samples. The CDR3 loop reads CASSQVNSGSPQQETQYF. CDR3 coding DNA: TGTGCCAGCAGCCAAGTTAACAGCGGGAGTCCCCAACAAGAGACCCAGTACTTC.